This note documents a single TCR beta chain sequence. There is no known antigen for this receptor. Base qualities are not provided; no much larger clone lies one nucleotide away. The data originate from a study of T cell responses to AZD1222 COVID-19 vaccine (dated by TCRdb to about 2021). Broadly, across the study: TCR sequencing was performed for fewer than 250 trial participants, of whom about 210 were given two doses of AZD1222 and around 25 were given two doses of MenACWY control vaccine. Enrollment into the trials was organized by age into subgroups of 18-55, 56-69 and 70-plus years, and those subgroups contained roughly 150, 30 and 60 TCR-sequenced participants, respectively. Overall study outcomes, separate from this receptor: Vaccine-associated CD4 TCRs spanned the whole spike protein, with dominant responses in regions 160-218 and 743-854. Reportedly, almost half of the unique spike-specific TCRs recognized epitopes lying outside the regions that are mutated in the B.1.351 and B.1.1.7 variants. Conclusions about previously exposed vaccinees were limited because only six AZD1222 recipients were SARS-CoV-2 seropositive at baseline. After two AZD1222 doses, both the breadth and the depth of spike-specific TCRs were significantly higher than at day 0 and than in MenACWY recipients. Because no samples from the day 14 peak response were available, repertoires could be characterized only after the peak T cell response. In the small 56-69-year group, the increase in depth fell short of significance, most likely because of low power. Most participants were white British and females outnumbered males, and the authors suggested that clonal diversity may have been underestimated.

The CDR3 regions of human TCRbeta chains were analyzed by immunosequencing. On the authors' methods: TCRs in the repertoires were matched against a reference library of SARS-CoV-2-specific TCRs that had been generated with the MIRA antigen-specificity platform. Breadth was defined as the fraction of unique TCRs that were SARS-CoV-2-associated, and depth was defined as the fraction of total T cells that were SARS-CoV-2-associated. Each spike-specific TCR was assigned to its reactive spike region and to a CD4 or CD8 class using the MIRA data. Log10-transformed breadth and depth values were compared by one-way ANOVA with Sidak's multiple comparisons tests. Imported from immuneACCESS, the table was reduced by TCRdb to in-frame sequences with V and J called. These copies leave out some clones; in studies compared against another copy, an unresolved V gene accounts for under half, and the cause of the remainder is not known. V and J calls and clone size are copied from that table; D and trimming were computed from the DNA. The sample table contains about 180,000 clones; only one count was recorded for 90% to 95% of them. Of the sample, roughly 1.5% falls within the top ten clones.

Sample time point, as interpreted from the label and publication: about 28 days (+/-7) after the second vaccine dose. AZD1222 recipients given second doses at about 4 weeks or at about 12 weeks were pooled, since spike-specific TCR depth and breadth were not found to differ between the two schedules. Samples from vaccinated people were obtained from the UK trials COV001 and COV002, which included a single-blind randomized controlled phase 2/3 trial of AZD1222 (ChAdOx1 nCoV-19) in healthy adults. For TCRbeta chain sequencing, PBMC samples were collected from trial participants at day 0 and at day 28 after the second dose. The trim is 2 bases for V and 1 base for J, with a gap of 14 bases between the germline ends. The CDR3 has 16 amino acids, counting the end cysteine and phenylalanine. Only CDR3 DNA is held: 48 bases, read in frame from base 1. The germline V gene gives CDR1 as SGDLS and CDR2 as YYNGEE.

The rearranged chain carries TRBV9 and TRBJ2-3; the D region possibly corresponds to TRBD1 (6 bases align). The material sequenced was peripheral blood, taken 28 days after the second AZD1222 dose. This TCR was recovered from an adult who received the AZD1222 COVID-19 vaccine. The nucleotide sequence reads TGTGCCAGCAGCGTTACAGGGACCGGGGGCACAGATACGCAGTATTTT. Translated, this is CASSVTGTGGTDTQYF. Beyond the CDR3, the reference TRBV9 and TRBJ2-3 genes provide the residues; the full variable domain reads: DSGVTQTPKHLITATGQRVTLRCSPRSGDLSVYWYQQSLDQGLQFLIQYYNGEERAKGNILERFSAQQFPDLHSELNLSSLELGDSALYFCASSVTGTGGTDTQYFGPGTRLTVL.